These 21 T cell receptor beta chains share one sample of origin, sequenced in a study of response to subunit inactivated influenza vaccine. TCRdb re-called the RT-PCR reads with MiXCR, one entry per CDR3 protein. The sample includes under 550,000 distinct CDR3 sequences, approximately 7.3% of them seen just once. The sample here was PBMCs from blood, taken 23 months after vaccination. Receptors were obtained from a man aged 45-69 years who received an inactivated influenza vaccine.

This clonotype was observed many times. This chain links TRBV6-5 with TRBJ1-5, with D possibly matching TRBD1 (5 bases). The CDR3 length is 15 residues. V lost 4 bases and J lost 5, with 15 bases in between. Germline lookup yields CDR1 MNHEY and CDR2 SVGAGI. The CDR3 sequence is CASSSWGIGDQPQHF. For the CDR3, the DNA is TGTGCCAGCAGTTCGTGGGGGATTGGGGATCAGCCCCAGCATTTT.

The chain carries TRBV24-1 and TRBJ2-1; D gene unclear. The ends were cut back, 0 bases at V and 7 bases at J, with 6 bases in the middle. CDR1 and CDR2 from the germline V gene are KGHDR and SFDVKD. This CDR3 has 13 residues. The CDR3 sequence: CATSDLQTNEQFF. CDR3 nucleotide sequence: TGTGCCACCAGTGATTTGCAAACGAATGAGCAGTTCTTC.

This clonotype was observed a few times. This chain links TRBV6-5 with TRBJ2-7, with TRBD2 matching 11 bases. J was trimmed by 4 bases and V by 0 bases; bases with no gene match: 5. The germline V gene encodes CDR1 MNHEY and CDR2 SVGAGI. This CDR3 has 16 residues. This CDR3 reads CASSYSVSGRAYEQYF. The CDR3 bases are TGTGCCAGCAGTTACTCTGTTAGCGGGAGGGCTTACGAGCAGTACTTC.

Many counts were recorded for this clonotype. This chain joins TRBV12-3 or TRBV12-4 and TRBJ2-5; D is perhaps TRBD1 (6 bases). The CDR3 runs to 13 residues. V was pared by 6 bases and J by 3 bases, with 11 bases between. CDR3 sequence (DNA): TGTGCCAGCAGGGGGACATATGAAGAGACCCAGTACTTC. Protein sequence: CASRGTYEETQYF.

This clonotype was recorded many times. The J gene is TRBJ2-5, the V gene TRBV5-1, with 9 bases identical to TRBD1. Germline V gene sequence: CDR1 SGHRS, CDR2 YFSETQ. This CDR3 comprises 13 residues. With 4 bases clipped from V and 5 bases from J, the junction kept 3 bases outside the gene matches. The CDR3 loop reads CASSTTGGETQYF. Here the CDR3 DNA reads TGCGCCAGCAGCACTACAGGGGGCGAGACCCAGTACTTC.

This clonotype turned up a few times. The J gene is TRBJ2-5, the V gene TRBV2; no reliable D call. In germline, CDR1 is SNHLY, CDR2 FYNNEI. V lost 6 bases, J lost 5 bases, and 16 bases lay in between. The length of the CDR3 is 14 residues. DNA of the CDR3: TGTGCCAGCAGCGTCGATAGGGCGGTCGAGACCCAGTACTTC. Its protein product is CASSVDRAVETQYF.

This clonotype was seen a handful of times. The rearrangement links TRBV5-1 to TRBJ2-1; 12 positions agree with TRBD2. Unmatched junction bases numbered 16, after V lost 4 bases and J lost 8 bases. In germline, CDR1 is SGHRS, CDR2 YFSETQ. The CDR3 length is 18 residues. CDR3 sequence (DNA): TGCGCCAGCAGCCCGCGGGTAGCTAGCGGGAGGGCCGGTCATGAGCAGTTCTTC. Its translation: CASSPRVASGRAGHEQFF.

This clonotype was seen at least ten times. The J gene is TRBJ2-7, the V gene TRBV21-1; TRBD1, the table's D call, lacks a check against the DNA. TRBV21-1 has pseudogene status. The CDR3 has 16 amino acids. CDR3 DNA sequence: TGTGCCAGCAGCAAACCGGGACAGGGGCCTACCTACGAGCAGTACTTC. As protein: CASSKPGQGPTYEQYF.

The CDR3 DNA reads TGTGCCAGCAGTTACTCACCTAGCGGGAAATTCTACGAGCAGTACTTC. Residues: CASSYSPSGKFYEQYF. The rearrangement joins TRBV6-2 or TRBV6-3 to TRBJ2-7, with 9 bases matching TRBD2. The trim removed 0 bases at V and 3 bases at J, leaving 6 bases unmatched. The CDR3 consists of 16 residues. Looked up from germline, CDR1 is MNHEY and CDR2 is SVGEGT.

This chain links TRBV9 with TRBJ2-5, with D perhaps matching TRBD1 (7 bases). This CDR3 comprises 15 residues. V lost 3 bases and J lost 4, with 16 bases in between. CDR1 and CDR2 from the germline V gene are SGDLS and YYNGEE. CDR3: CASSAVSGGGETQYF. CDR3 sequence (DNA): TGTGCCAGCAGCGCCGTTTCAGGGGGAGGAGAGACCCAGTACTTC.

This clonotype was observed at least ten times. The chain has TRBV12-3 or TRBV12-4 and TRBJ2-5; maybe TRBD2 (5 bases). V was trimmed by 3 bases and J by 4 bases, leaving 6 bases between them. The CDR3 contains 12 residues. The CDR3 coding sequence is TGTGCCAGCAGTTTCGAGGGAGAGACCCAGTACTTC. Amino acids: CASSFEGETQYF.

The rearrangement uses TRBV12-3 or TRBV12-4 and TRBJ1-2; D is possibly TRBD1 (5 bases). Deletions cut 3 bases from V and 5 bases from J, with 16 bases between. CDR3 length equals 15 residues. CDR3 in amino acids: CASSLGRGDLYGYTF. The CDR3, as DNA: TGTGCCAGCAGTTTGGGGCGCGGGGACTTGTATGGCTACACCTTC.

As for this clonotype: This may be a read error: a much more frequent sequence differs by one nucleotide. The V and J genes are TRBV20-1 and TRBJ2-2; D may be TRBD1 (5 bases). V lost 5 bases to trimming and J lost 5 bases, with 12 bases between them. The CDR3 length is 13 residues. Looked up from germline, CDR1 is DFQATT and CDR2 is SNEGSKA (reference sequence). The CDR3: CSAEDNMTGELFF. The CDR3 nucleotides are TGCAGTGCTGAGGACAACATGACCGGGGAGCTGTTTTTT.

The chain recombines TRBV5-1 with TRBJ2-2; possible D gene TRBD1, 6 bases. Germline values: CDR1 SGHRS, CDR2 YFSETQ. The CDR3 loop spans 15 amino acids. The germline V and J ends were trimmed by 4 bases and 4 bases, with 14 bases remaining between them. Here the CDR3 DNA reads TGCGCCAGCAGCAACAGGGTGGTCAGCACCGGGGAGCTGTTTTTT. It encodes CASSNRVVSTGELFF.

The chain combines TRBV27 with TRBJ2-7; D is unclear. Germline CDR1 reads MNHEY; CDR2 reads SMNVEV (reference sequence). The CDR3 runs 14 residues. V lost 10 bases and J 3 bases, leaving 19 bases between the germline ends. The CDR3, as DNA: TGTGCCACCAGCCCGCACCACCTGCACTACGAGCAGTACTTC. The encoded protein is CATSPHHLHYEQYF.

The chain recombines TRBV6-5 with TRBJ2-5, with D perhaps assigned TRBD1 or TRBD2 (5 bases each). Trimming stripped 2 bases from V and 1 base from J, with 11 bases between. Germline loops: CDR1 MNHEY, CDR2 SVGAGI. The CDR3 has 15 residues. The CDR3 loop reads CASSYEGSVQETQYF. In nucleotides, the CDR3 is TGTGCCAGCAGTTACGAGGGGAGTGTCCAAGAGACCCAGTACTTC.

As to this clonotype: This sequence may be a read error, since a much larger clone differs from it by one base. The V gene is TRBV4-2, the J gene TRBJ1-2; D ambiguous. The CDR3 consists of 14 residues. CDR1 is LGHNA, CDR2 YNFKEQ, per germline. V lost 5 bases and J 2 bases, leaving 12 bases between the germline ends. The CDR3 region has the DNA TGTGCCAGCAGCAATCCCAGGCCGAACTATGGCTACACCTTC. As protein: CASSNPRPNYGYTF.

The CDR3 nucleotides read TGTGCCAGCAGCTCACTCCCGGGAGGCTACACCTTC. Its translation: CASSSLPGGYTF. The rearrangement joins TRBV7-2 to TRBJ1-2; the D is unclear. The ends were cut back, 4 bases at V and 8 bases at J, with 11 bases in the middle. The CDR3 is 12 amino acids. Germline lookup yields CDR1 SGHTA and CDR2 FQGNSA.

This clonotype was observed a handful of times. This rearrangement joins TRBV2 to TRBJ1-2, with D tentatively TRBD1 (6 bases). This CDR3 region has 14 residues. Germline V lookup: CDR1 SNHLY, CDR2 FYNNEI. The V gene lost 0 bases and the J gene lost 4 bases, with 9 bases spanning the gap. The CDR3 sequence: CASSEAGRGYGYTF. The CDR3 DNA reads TGTGCCAGCAGTGAAGCGGGCAGGGGCTATGGCTACACCTTC.

V is TRBV10-3 and J is TRBJ2-2; either TRBD1 or TRBD2 may fit D (5 bases each). CDR1 and CDR2 from the germline V gene are ENHRY and SYGVKD. V dropped 11 bases and J dropped 0 bases, with 10 bases sitting between them. CDR3 length: 13 amino acids. The CDR3 DNA is TGTGCCGCCCGGGGACCGAACACCGGGGAGCTGTTTTTT. Amino acids: CAARGPNTGELFF.

The chain joins TRBV19 to TRBJ2-7, with 8 nucleotides matching TRBD2. Germline trimming cut 4 bases from V and 0 bases from J; bases unmatched to any gene: 2. Germline values: CDR1 LNHDA, CDR2 SQIVND (reference sequence). The length of the CDR3 is 14 residues. The CDR3 is CASSKRGRSYEQYF. The CDR3 bases are TGTGCCAGTAGTAAGCGGGGGCGCTCCTACGAGCAGTACTTC.